This T cell receptor beta chain was observed in a study of technical replicates of blood from several donors. The CDR3 loop spans 15 amino acids. Germline lookup yields CDR1 MRHNA and CDR2 SNTAGT. The V and J ends lost 2 bases and 5 bases, in that order; junction bases with no gene match: 6. The method was immunoSEQ multiplex PCR; TCRdb's version includes in-frame clones alone and lacks a portion of them. The sample shows 75,000 to 85,000 clones, approximately 75% of them seen only once. The chain employs TRBV6-4 and TRBJ2-1; 7 positions agree with TRBD2. This clonotype was obtained from a human donor in good health. Some clones in this sample may be carry-over from other donors' samples. Specimen: PBMCs. The chain's CDR3 is CASSDGAAGDNEQFF. The CDR3 bases are TGTGCCAGCAGTGACGGCGCGGCGGGAGACAATGAGCAGTTCTTC.